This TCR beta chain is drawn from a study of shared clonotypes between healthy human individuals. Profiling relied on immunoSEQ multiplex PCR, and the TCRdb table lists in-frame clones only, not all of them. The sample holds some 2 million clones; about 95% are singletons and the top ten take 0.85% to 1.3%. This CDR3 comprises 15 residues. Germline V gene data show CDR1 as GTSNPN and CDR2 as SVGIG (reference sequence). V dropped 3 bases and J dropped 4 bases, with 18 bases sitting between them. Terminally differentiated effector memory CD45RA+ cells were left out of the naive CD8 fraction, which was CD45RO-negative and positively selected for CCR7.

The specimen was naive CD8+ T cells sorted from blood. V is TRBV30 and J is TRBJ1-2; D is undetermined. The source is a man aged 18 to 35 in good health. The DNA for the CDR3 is TGTGCCTGGAGGGACCCGTGGGGAGGGTCCTATGGCTACACCTTC. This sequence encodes CAWRDPWGGSYGYTF.